A selection of T cell receptor beta chains follows, all from one sample in a study of glioma-infiltrating T cells after dendritic cell vaccination. Profiling relied on immunoSEQ multiplex PCR, and the TCRdb table lists in-frame clones only, not all of them. Here the sample spans 75,000 to 95,000 clones, about 81% being singletons. Material: blood, obtained after dendritic cell vaccination. The source is a human donor with glioblastoma. Both conserved end residues are part of each CDR3. Each record gives: clone size, V gene, CDR3 length, J gene, D gene, CDR3 protein, CDR3 DNA. D genes are given only for firm matches. Clone size is shown for a subset of rows, as once, few, many or a class of expanded clone.

>NA|TRBV5-1|16|TRBJ2-1|TRBD2
CASTRGELAEYNEQFF
TGCGCCAGCACCCGCGGCGAACTAGCGGAGTACAATGAGCAGTTCTTC
>NA|TRBV11-3|15|TRBJ2-1|NA
CASSLEGRGGDEQFF
TGTGCCAGCAGCTTAGAGGGGAGGGGGGGCGATGAGCAGTTCTTC
>NA|TRBV7-6|21|TRBJ2-6|NA
CASSLEGYEGYRQGGANVLTF
TGTGCCAGCAGCTTAGAGGGGTACGAAGGGTACCGGCAGGGTGGGGCCAACGTCCTGACTTTC
>NA|TRBV10-2|16|TRBJ2-3|NA
CASSPESAAYGGTQYF
TGCGCCAGCAGTCCTGAAAGCGCCGCTTACGGAGGGACGCAGTATTTT
>NA|TRBV5-1|16|TRBJ1-4|NA
CASSSGVQPSDEKLFF
TGCGCCAGCAGCTCGGGGGTCCAACCGAGTGATGAAAAACTGTTTTTT
>NA|TRBV27|13|TRBJ1-2|NA
CASSPRGDYGYTF
TGTGCCAGCAGTCCCAGGGGCGACTATGGCTACACCTTC
>NA|TRBV5-1|13|TRBJ2-1|TRBD1
CASSLGQGYEQFF
TGCGCCAGCAGCTTGGGACAGGGCTATGAGCAGTTCTTC
>NA|TRBV7-9|15|TRBJ1-6|TRBD1
CASSSDRVYNSPLHF
TGTGCCAGCAGCTCCGACAGGGTCTATAATTCACCCCTCCACTTT
>NA|TRBV21-1|17|TRBJ1-2|NA
CASITSRDRGKSGGYTF
TGTGCCAGCATTACCTCCCGGGACAGGGGGAAGAGCGGTGGCTACACCTTC
>NA|TRBV29-1|14|TRBJ1-3|TRBD1
CSVGDRGPGNTIYF
TGCAGCGTTGGGGACAGGGGCCCTGGAAACACCATATATTTT
>once|TRBV18|14|TRBJ2-7|TRBD2
CASSVSGGDYEQYF
TGTGCCAGCTCCGTAAGCGGGGGGGACTACGAGCAGTACTTC
>NA|TRBV28|14|TRBJ1-3|NA
CASRSGGSGNTIYF
TGTGCCAGCAGGTCGGGGGGATCTGGAAACACCATATATTTT
>NA|TRBV6-1|13|TRBJ2-3|NA
CASSPRQVDTQYF
TGTGCCAGCAGTCCCCGACAGGTTGATACGCAGTATTTT
>NA|TRBV27|16|TRBJ2-2|TRBD1
CASSSSGTGGPGELFF
TGTGCCAGCAGTTCTTCCGGGACAGGGGGCCCCGGGGAGCTGTTTTTT
>NA|TRBV5-1|15|TRBJ1-1|NA
CASSSEGNPRTEAFF
TGCGCCAGCAGCTCGGAGGGCAATCCGCGCACTGAAGCTTTCTTT
>once|TRBV25-1|13|TRBJ1-2|NA
CASTGPQGYGYTF
TGTGCCAGCACAGGACCTCAGGGCTATGGCTACACCTTC
>once|TRBV5-1|16|TRBJ1-1|TRBD1
CASRRRGQVTNTEAFF
TGCGCCAGCAGGCGCCGAGGACAGGTGACGAACACTGAAGCTTTCTTT
>NA|TRBV27|15|TRBJ2-7|NA
CASSFGGGPIYEQYF
TGTGCCAGCAGTTTTGGGGGGGGCCCGATCTACGAGCAGTACTTC
>NA|TRBV5-8|15|TRBJ2-5|TRBD1
CASSLDGTDQETQYF
TGTGCCAGCAGCTTGGACGGGACAGACCAAGAGACCCAGTACTTC
>NA|TRBV6-5|15|TRBJ1-5|TRBD1
CASSYTTGLDQPQHF
TGTGCCAGCAGTTACACGACAGGGTTAGATCAGCCCCAGCATTTT
>NA|TRBV11-3|13|TRBJ2-7|NA
CASSLGRTYEQYF
TGTGCCAGCAGCCTGGGCAGGACCTACGAGCAGTACTTC
>NA|TRBV5-8|12|TRBJ1-2|NA
CASSPEVRGYTF
TGTGCCAGCAGCCCAGAAGTCAGGGGCTACACCTTC
>NA|TRBV6-6|16|TRBJ2-1|NA
CASSSSGLSSYNEQFF
TGTGCCAGCAGTTCCAGCGGGCTGAGCTCCTACAATGAGCAGTTCTTC
>NA|TRBV7-3|17|TRBJ2-3|TRBD2
CASSSPLLAGEEDTQYF
TGTGCCAGCAGCTCCCCATTGTTAGCGGGAGAGGAGGATACGCAGTATTTT
>few|TRBV2|10|TRBJ1-4|NA
CASINEKLFF
TGTGCCAGTATCAATGAAAAACTGTTTTTT
>NA|TRBV6-4|16|TRBJ2-2|NA
CASSRGGSTNTGELFF
TGTGCCAGCTCTCGCGGGGGCTCGACGAACACCGGGGAGCTGTTTTTT
>NA|TRBV9|15|TRBJ2-2|NA
CASSVASANTGELFF
TGTGCCAGCAGCGTAGCGTCTGCGAACACCGGGGAGCTGTTTTTT
>NA|TRBV29-1|15|TRBJ2-1|TRBD2
CSGSLAGGPGNEQFF
TGCAGCGGCAGCCTAGCGGGAGGGCCGGGGAATGAGCAGTTCTTC
>NA|TRBV6-6|13|TRBJ1-2|NA
CASRDEGAGGYTF
TGTGCCAGCAGAGACGAAGGGGCGGGGGGCTACACCTTC
>NA|TRBV25-1|14|TRBJ1-2|NA
CASSDPGGNYGYTF
TGTGCCAGCAGTGACCCTGGGGGGAACTATGGCTACACCTTC